Listed here is a single T cell receptor (beta chain). This receptor's antigen is unknown. Per-nucleotide qualities are absent, and no much larger clonotype sits a single base away. The entire amount of isolated RNA was reverse transcribed using the High Capacity cDNA Reverse Transcription Kit, so the sequenced TCRB transcripts were expressed ones. Survey-depth immunoSEQ sequencing was performed on stem cell-like memory T cell samples, with an average of roughly 1 million total reads per sample. Sorted cells were lysed in RLT buffer and RNA was extracted with DNase-treated RNeasy Micro or Mini kits, depending on cell number. To prevent cross-contamination, every cell subset was processed on its own, while patient and healthy donor samples were processed together. The immunoSEQ multiplex PCR was used to amplify TCRB sequences from cDNA, yielding 87-bp fragments that span the CDR3 region. The amplicons were sequenced using the Illumina HiSeq platform. The paper's data handling went like this. Synthetic template baselines were used to correct PCR bias computationally, reads within Hamming distance 2 were collapsed together, and singletons that could not be merged were discarded. Reads were aligned against IMGT to assign V, D and J genes, CDR3 length and insertions or deletions at six rearrangement sites. Within each subset, clonotype counts were normalized to the number of sorted cells before true diversity and Gini coefficients were calculated with the tcR R package. Repertoire sharing was quantified using the overlap coefficient calculated on TCRB nucleotide sequences. TCRdb provides this immuneACCESS table in a form limited to in-frame rearrangements. Some clones are lacking; in checked studies, under half of them reflect an unresolved V gene, and why the rest are absent is not known. V and J calls and clone size come straight from that table; D and trimming were deduced from the DNA. The sample table contains 90,000 to 110,000 clones; only one count was recorded for 40% of them. The leading ten clones occupy more than 0.06% of the sample.

The sample belongs to a study of beta chain features in type 1 diabetes (dated by TCRdb to between 2018 and 2020). Broadly, across the study: Patients and healthy donors did not differ in mean age, gender distribution, total cell number or subset yield. Regulatory and stem cell-like memory subsets were isolated from only 8 patients and about eight healthy donors, whereas naive and central memory subsets came from all 30 or so donors. Across all samples, 107,917,701 sorted cells were examined, and cell number per subset correlated strongly with RNA yield. The study compared the TCRB repertoires of sorted circulating CD4+ T cell subsets in recently diagnosed type 1 diabetes patients with those in matched healthy donors.

Measured from the cysteine to the phenylalanine, the CDR3 is 19 residues long. Only the CDR3 region is kept as DNA, spanning 57 bases read in frame from base 1. Ends trimmed: V by 0 bases, J by 2 bases; bases unmatched to a gene: 13. The germline V gene gives CDR1 as SGHVS and CDR2 as FNYEAQ. Each donor gave one peripheral blood draw, roughly 120 mL on average, collected into heparinised tubes. A BD FACSAria II was used to sort naive, central memory, regulatory and stem cell-like memory CD4+ T cells with a panel that included CD45RO, CCR7, CD25, CD127, CD95 and CD27. All sorted populations exceeded 98% purity. PBMCs were isolated right away by Lymphoprep density gradient centrifugation and were stained directly, without culture. Samples were stained and sorted in pairs, with one healthy donor and one patient per experiment, so that batch effects were minimized. The research as a whole found: HLA sub-analyses involved small numbers of individuals, so any influence of HLA type on TCRB rearrangement remained unresolved. Sequencing cDNA rather than genomic DNA could over-represent highly expressing activated cells, although activation and CD3 levels did not differ between groups. Fewer insertions and more nucleotide deletions at VDJ recombination sites were observed in patients with type 1 diabetes, implying thymic rearrangement abnormalities. In all four CD4+ subsets, TCRB CDR3 length was moderately but significantly shorter in type 1 diabetes patients. Shorter templates might be favored by PCR, yet because patient and control samples were amplified and corrected together, any such skew would affect both groups equally. Naive, central memory and regulatory TCRB repertoires appeared more similar among patients than among healthy donors.

The source of this sequence is a woman under 30 in good health. The chain links TRBV7-6 with TRBJ2-7; 10 bases in between match TRBD2. Sequencing used stem cell memory CD4+ T cells from blood. This sample's cell subset or site label indicates: stem cell-like memory CD4+ T cells. The CDR3 protein sequence reads: CASSLALGFSSGRAYEQYF. The sequenced DNA is TGTGCCAGCAGCTTAGCGCTCGGATTTTCAAGCGGGAGGGCCTACGAGCAGTACTTC.